This T cell receptor (beta chain) is from a study of T cells in Graves' hyperthyroidism and ophthalmopathy. With a duration under 2 months, the hyperthyroidism was newly diagnosed in patients aged 18 to 65. Uncontrolled infection, other autoimmune disease, pregnancy and lactation each barred patients from inclusion. V shed 5 bases and J 6 bases; nucleotides not matched to a gene: 13. CDR3 length equals 15 residues. Germline-derived CDR1 and CDR2 are SGHKS and YYEKEE (reference sequence). This clonotype was seen ten or more times. There were TCR beta CDR3 regions amplified from RNA transcripts. Primed by the HTBI set, a first-round RT-PCR was run on the TCR CDR3. TCRdb used MiXCR to reprocess the multiplex PCR reads, holding one entry per CDR3 protein. The sample consists of 300,000 to 500,000 distinct CDR3 sequences, about 15% of them appearing once.

This rearrangement joins TRBV5-5 to TRBJ2-7; 8 positions agree with TRBD1. The sequencing sample was made of blood. The sequence derives from a woman between 25 and 40 years old with Graves' hyperthyroidism. For the CDR3, the DNA is TGTGCCAGCAGGCCTAACATGGACAGGGTTGCCGAGCAGTACTTC. Protein: CASRPNMDRVAEQYF.